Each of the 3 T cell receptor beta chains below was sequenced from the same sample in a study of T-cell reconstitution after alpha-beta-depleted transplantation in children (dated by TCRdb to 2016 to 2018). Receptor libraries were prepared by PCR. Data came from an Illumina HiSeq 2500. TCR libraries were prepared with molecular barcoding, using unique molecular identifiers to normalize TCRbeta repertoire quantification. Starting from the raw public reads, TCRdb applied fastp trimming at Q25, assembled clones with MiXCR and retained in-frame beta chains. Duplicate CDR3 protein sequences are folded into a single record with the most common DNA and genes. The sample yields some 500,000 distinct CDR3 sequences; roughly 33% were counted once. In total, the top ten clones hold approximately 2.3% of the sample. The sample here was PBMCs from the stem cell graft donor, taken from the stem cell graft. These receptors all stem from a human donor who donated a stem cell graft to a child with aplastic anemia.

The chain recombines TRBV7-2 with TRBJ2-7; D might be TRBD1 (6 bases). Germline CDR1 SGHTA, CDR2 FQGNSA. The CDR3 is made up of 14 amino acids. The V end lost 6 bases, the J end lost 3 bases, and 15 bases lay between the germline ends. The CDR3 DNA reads TGTGCCAGCAGTCCACACACAGGGTACTACGAGCAGTACGTC. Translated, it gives CASSPHTGYYEQYV.

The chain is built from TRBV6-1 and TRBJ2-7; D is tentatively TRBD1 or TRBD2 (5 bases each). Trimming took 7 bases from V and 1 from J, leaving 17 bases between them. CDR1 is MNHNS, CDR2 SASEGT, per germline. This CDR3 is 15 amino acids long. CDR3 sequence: CASMDSGPRSYEQYF. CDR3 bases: TGTGCCAGCATGGACTCAGGGCCCCGGTCCTACGAGCAGTACTTC.

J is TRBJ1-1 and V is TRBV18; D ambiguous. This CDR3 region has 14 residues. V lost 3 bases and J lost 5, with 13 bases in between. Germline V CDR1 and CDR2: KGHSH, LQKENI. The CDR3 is CASSPTGLGTEAFF. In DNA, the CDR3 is TGTGCCAGCTCACCGACCGGGCTAGGAACTGAAGCTTTCTTT.